The 4 T cell receptor beta chains presented below share a single source sample, sequenced in a study of T cell responses to AZD1222 COVID-19 vaccine (TCRdb year 2021). The library was prepared using the immunoSEQ multiplex PCR assay. TCRdb re-hosts the immuneACCESS table, in-frame sequences only. Its copies lack some clones; in the studies checked, an unresolved V gene accounts for under half of them, and the cause for the rest is not known. For this sample the table gives 150,000 to 200,000 clones, of which 85% to 95% were detected only once. In total, the top ten clones hold about 2.5% of the sample. Reading the label with the study, this specimen's time point is: baseline before first vaccination. This material consisted of peripheral blood, taken on day 0 of AZD1222 vaccination. These receptors all stem from an adult in good health.

The rearrangement uses TRBV28 and TRBJ1-3; D possibly corresponds to TRBD1 (5 bases). Germline V gene data show CDR1 as MDHEN and CDR2 as SYDVKM. There are 16 residues in the CDR3. V was pared by 7 bases and J by 1 base, with 17 bases between. This CDR3 reads CASTPPGQLSGNTIYF. DNA of the CDR3: TGTGCCAGCACCCCACCGGGGCAGTTATCTGGAAACACCATATATTTT.

The genes are TRBV11-2 and TRBJ2-7; possibly TRBD2 for D (6 bases). V lost 2 bases and J 3 bases, leaving 11 bases between the germline ends. The germline gives CDR1 SGHAT, CDR2 FQNNGV. The CDR3 totals 14 residues. The CDR3 sequence is CASSLYAGSYEQYF. The CDR3 DNA is TGTGCCAGCAGCTTATACGCGGGAAGCTACGAGCAGTACTTC.

The chain carries TRBV28 and TRBJ1-5; D is unresolved. Germline CDR1 reads MDHEN; CDR2 reads SYDVKM. The CDR3 consists of 17 residues. Trimming took off 7 bases at V and 2 bases at J, with 21 bases between the two ends. The DNA for the CDR3 is TGTGCCAGCACCCCAAAAGGTGGCAGGTTGGGCAATCAGCCCCAGCATTTT. Protein: CASTPKGGRLGNQPQHF.

This rearrangement joins TRBV10-3 to TRBJ1-1; the D is unclear. Germline V gene data show CDR1 as ENHRY and CDR2 as SYGVKD. This CDR3 is built from 12 residues. V lost 0 bases and J 4 bases, leaving 3 bases between the germline ends. In DNA form, the CDR3 reads TGTGCCATCAGTGAGTCGGTCACTGAAGCTTTCTTT. Amino acid sequence: CAISESVTEAFF.